The rows below give T cell receptor beta chains drawn from one sample of a study of cytomegalovirus exposure and HLA in healthy donors. Generated by immunoSEQ multiplex PCR, the TCRdb table keeps only in-frame clones and is missing some. The sample shows around 110,000 clones, about four fifths of them seen only once. The sample was PBMCs. These TCRs come from a woman between 18 and 30 years old in good health and CMV-seronegative. The CDR3 runs from the conserved cysteine through the conserved F or W. Each record gives: clone size, V gene, J gene, D gene, CDR3 protein, CDR3 DNA. A D gene is named only where the DNA matches it firmly. Size is stated for part of the rows, as once, few or many counts, or as a class when the clone is expanded.

clone_size: -; v_call: TRBV30; j_call: TRBJ1-3; d_call: TRBD1; cdr3_aa: CAWSHDRTGWNTIYF; cdr3_nt: TGTGCCTGGAGTCACGACCGGACAGGGTGGAACACCATATATTTT
clone_size: -; v_call: TRBV27; j_call: TRBJ1-5; d_call: TRBD1; cdr3_aa: CASSFAPGLGGSQPQHF; cdr3_nt: TGTGCCAGCAGTTTTGCCCCAGGGTTAGGGGGCAGTCAGCCCCAGCATTTT
clone_size: -; v_call: TRBV7-3; j_call: TRBJ2-3; d_call: TRBD2; cdr3_aa: CASSLGLAGSNTQYF; cdr3_nt: TGTGCCAGCAGCTTGGGACTAGCGGGGTCAAATACGCAGTATTTT
clone_size: -; v_call: TRBV5-1; j_call: TRBJ2-6; d_call: TRBD1; cdr3_aa: CASSPVQGTGANVLTF; cdr3_nt: TGCGCCAGCAGCCCCGTACAGGGGACCGGGGCCAACGTCCTGACTTTC
clone_size: -; v_call: TRBV7-6; j_call: TRBJ2-3; d_call: -; cdr3_aa: CASSFRGEGTDTQYF; cdr3_nt: TGTGCCAGCAGTTTCCGGGGTGAGGGCACAGATACGCAGTATTTT
clone_size: -; v_call: TRBV7-2; j_call: TRBJ2-1; d_call: TRBD2; cdr3_aa: CASSFGLAGGQGEQFF; cdr3_nt: TGTGCCAGCAGCTTTGGACTAGCGGGGGGGCAGGGTGAGCAGTTCTTC
clone_size: few; v_call: TRBV10-3; j_call: TRBJ2-7; d_call: TRBD1; cdr3_aa: CAISERDSTYEQYF; cdr3_nt: TGTGCCATCAGTGAGCGGGACAGCACCTACGAGCAGTACTTC
clone_size: -; v_call: TRBV29-1; j_call: TRBJ2-3; d_call: TRBD1; cdr3_aa: CSVEKGQGVSSTDTQYF; cdr3_nt: TGCAGCGTTGAAAAAGGACAGGGAGTCTCTAGCACAGATACGCAGTATTTT
clone_size: -; v_call: TRBV5-1; j_call: TRBJ2-1; d_call: -; cdr3_aa: CASSRSGDYNEQFF; cdr3_nt: TGCGCCAGCAGCCGGTCCGGGGACTACAATGAGCAGTTCTTC
clone_size: -; v_call: TRBV2; j_call: TRBJ1-2; d_call: -; cdr3_aa: CASSRVSGYTF; cdr3_nt: TGTGCCAGCAGTCGGGTCTCTGGCTACACCTTC
clone_size: -; v_call: TRBV5-1; j_call: TRBJ1-1; d_call: -; cdr3_aa: CASSFLLSEKAFF; cdr3_nt: TGCGCCAGCAGCTTTCTGTTAAGTGAGAAAGCTTTCTTT
clone_size: -; v_call: TRBV5-1; j_call: TRBJ2-7; d_call: -; cdr3_aa: CASSLYAGTPYEQYF; cdr3_nt: TGCGCCAGCAGCTTGTACGCGGGGACCCCCTACGAGCAGTACTTC
clone_size: once; v_call: TRBV5-4; j_call: TRBJ2-5; d_call: -; cdr3_aa: CASSLAGSRRETQYF; cdr3_nt: TGTGCCAGCAGCTTGGCTGGGAGTCGCCGGGAGACCCAGTACTTC
clone_size: -; v_call: TRBV6-5; j_call: TRBJ1-3; d_call: -; cdr3_aa: CASRYGLLPGNTIYF; cdr3_nt: TGTGCCAGCAGATACGGGCTTCTCCCTGGAAACACCATATATTTT
clone_size: -; v_call: TRBV29-1; j_call: TRBJ1-1; d_call: TRBD1; cdr3_aa: CSIRPGQVNTEAFF; cdr3_nt: TGCAGTATTCGACCGGGACAGGTAAACACTGAAGCTTTCTTT
clone_size: -; v_call: TRBV2; j_call: TRBJ2-7; d_call: -; cdr3_aa: CASIPQGAYEQYF; cdr3_nt: TGTGCCAGCATCCCCCAGGGCGCCTACGAGCAGTACTTC
clone_size: few; v_call: TRBV7-9; j_call: TRBJ2-7; d_call: TRBD1; cdr3_aa: CASSQTGATYEQYF; cdr3_nt: TGTGCCAGCAGCCAAACAGGGGCCACCTACGAGCAGTACTTC
clone_size: -; v_call: TRBV4-1; j_call: TRBJ1-3; d_call: -; cdr3_aa: CASSQDLSSSGNTIYF; cdr3_nt: TGCGCCAGCAGCCAAGATCTATCGAGCTCTGGAAACACCATATATTTT
clone_size: medium-sized; v_call: TRBV4-1; j_call: TRBJ2-7; d_call: TRBD1; cdr3_aa: CASSQEDRPTSGQYF; cdr3_nt: TGCGCCAGCAGCCAAGAGGACAGGCCCACCTCAGGGCAGTACTTC
clone_size: -; v_call: TRBV28; j_call: TRBJ1-1; d_call: TRBD1; cdr3_aa: CASSFLRQGAEAFF; cdr3_nt: TGTGCCAGCAGTTTCCTTAGACAGGGGGCTGAAGCTTTCTTT
clone_size: -; v_call: TRBV2; j_call: TRBJ2-2; d_call: TRBD1; cdr3_aa: CASSEPQDRGGDTGELFF; cdr3_nt: TGTGCCAGCAGTGAGCCCCAGGACAGGGGAGGGGACACCGGGGAGCTGTTTTTT
clone_size: -; v_call: TRBV4-1; j_call: TRBJ2-2; d_call: -; cdr3_aa: CASSQAQNTGELFF; cdr3_nt: TGCGCCAGCAGCCAAGCACAGAACACCGGGGAGCTGTTTTTT
clone_size: -; v_call: TRBV5-6; j_call: TRBJ1-2; d_call: TRBD1; cdr3_aa: CASSVGQGAYGYTF; cdr3_nt: TGTGCCAGCAGCGTGGGACAGGGGGCCTATGGCTACACCTTC
clone_size: -; v_call: TRBV2; j_call: TRBJ2-7; d_call: TRBD1; cdr3_aa: CASSLDRAAYEQYF; cdr3_nt: TGTGCCAGCAGTCTAGACAGGGCTGCCTACGAGCAGTACTTC
clone_size: -; v_call: TRBV5-1; j_call: TRBJ1-2; d_call: TRBD1; cdr3_aa: CASSWDRGSSGYTF; cdr3_nt: TGCGCCAGCAGCTGGGACAGGGGGTCGAGCGGCTACACCTTC
clone_size: -; v_call: TRBV5-1; j_call: TRBJ1-1; d_call: TRBD1; cdr3_aa: CASSPGTGLMNTEAFF; cdr3_nt: TGCGCCAGCAGCCCCGGGACAGGGCTCATGAACACTGAAGCTTTCTTT
clone_size: once; v_call: TRBV6-5; j_call: TRBJ2-5; d_call: -; cdr3_aa: CASSYATDLETQYF; cdr3_nt: TGTGCCAGCAGTTATGCCACAGACCTAGAGACCCAGTACTTC
clone_size: -; v_call: TRBV27; j_call: TRBJ2-3; d_call: TRBD1; cdr3_aa: CASSSGTGGTDTQYF; cdr3_nt: TGTGCCAGCAGTTCAGGGACAGGGGGCACAGATACGCAGTATTTT